This record covers a single T cell receptor beta chain. TCRdb reprocessed the 5' RACE reads, with one entry per CDR3 protein and no DNA. The clone table shows about 450,000 distinct CDR3 sequences, with the ten largest holding 2% to 3%. The data stem from a study of monozygotic twins with inflammatory bowel disease. The specimen was blood. This TCR was recovered from a human donor with ulcerative colitis or Crohn's disease, or a healthy co-twin of an affected twin (not recorded which).

The CDR3 sequence: CASTDWTGPSYEQYF. The chain uses TRBV6-1 and TRBJ2-7; TCRdb calls TRBD1, which cannot be checked without DNA. This CDR3 contains 15 residues. Germline CDR1 and CDR2: MNHNS and SASEGT.